The source of this TCR beta chain is a study of T-cell reconstitution after alpha-beta-depleted transplantation in children. This clonotype was observed at least ten times. Germline V gives CDR1 MNHEY, CDR2 SVGAGI. Deletions cut 6 bases from V and 4 bases from J, with 3 bases between. The CDR3 totals 11 residues. Using unique molecular identifiers, the investigators prepared the TCRbeta library. In TCRdb, the PCR reads were re-called with MiXCR into one record per CDR3 protein. The sample lists approximately 350,000 distinct CDR3 sequences; over 9% were seen once. Sequencing was performed on PBMCs from the stem cell graft donor, taken from the stem cell graft. The rearrangement joins TRBV6-5 to TRBJ2-2, with unresolved D. The receptor was isolated from a human donor who donated a stem cell graft to a child with acute lymphoblastic leukemia. The CDR3 region is CASRTTGELFF. As DNA, the CDR3 is TGTGCCAGCAGGACCACCGGGGAGCTGTTTTTT.